Listed below are T cell receptor beta chains from one sample, sequenced in a study of blood T cell repertoires in COVID-19. Clones were sequenced by immunoSEQ multiplex PCR, and TCRdb holds only the in-frame ones, with some missing. The sample includes approximately 310,000 clones, roughly nine tenths of them seen just once. Specimen: PBMCs or T cells enriched from blood (not recorded which). These receptor sequences come from a man aged 60 to 69 who had recovered from COVID-19. The CDR3 runs from the conserved cysteine through the conserved F or W. The order of the fields is clone size, D gene, V gene, J gene, CDR3 protein, CDR3 DNA. A D gene is named only where the DNA matches it firmly. Expanded clones get a size class; other rows say once, few or many, or leave the size out.

clone_size: -
d_call: -
v_call: TRBV5-1
j_call: TRBJ1-2
cdr3_aa: CASSLSYYGYTF
cdr3_nt: TGCGCCAGCAGCTTGTCCTACTATGGCTACACCTTC

clone_size: -
d_call: TRBD1
v_call: TRBV5-1
j_call: TRBJ2-5
cdr3_aa: CASSSSPQGGMETQYF
cdr3_nt: TGCGCCAGCAGCTCGAGCCCACAGGGGGGTATGGAGACCCAGTACTTC

clone_size: -
d_call: TRBD1
v_call: TRBV11-2
j_call: TRBJ2-3
cdr3_aa: CASSLERTGTDTQYF
cdr3_nt: TGTGCCAGCAGCTTAGAGCGGACAGGAACAGATACGCAGTATTTT

clone_size: -
d_call: TRBD1
v_call: TRBV24-1
j_call: TRBJ2-2
cdr3_aa: CATSERDSSTGELFF
cdr3_nt: TGTGCCACCAGTGAACGGGACAGTTCCACCGGGGAGCTGTTTTTT

clone_size: -
d_call: TRBD2
v_call: TRBV5-4
j_call: TRBJ2-5
cdr3_aa: CASSGREEGETQYF
cdr3_nt: TGTGCCAGCAGTGGGCGGGAGGAGGGGGAGACCCAGTACTTC

clone_size: -
d_call: TRBD2
v_call: TRBV6-1
j_call: TRBJ2-5
cdr3_aa: CASSAGGLAGGTEGTQYF
cdr3_nt: TGTGCCAGCAGTGCGGGGGGGCTAGCGGGAGGTACCGAGGGGACCCAGTACTTC

clone_size: -
d_call: -
v_call: TRBV27
j_call: TRBJ2-4
cdr3_aa: CASSLFGGQYPVAKNIQYF
cdr3_nt: TGTGCCAGCAGTTTATTCGGGGGACAGTATCCCGTAGCCAAAAACATTCAGTACTTC

clone_size: -
d_call: TRBD2
v_call: TRBV28
j_call: TRBJ2-1
cdr3_aa: CASSIASGWAEEQFF
cdr3_nt: TGTGCCAGCTCCATAGCTAGCGGGTGGGCCGAGGAGCAGTTCTTC

clone_size: -
d_call: TRBD2
v_call: TRBV3-1/TRBV3-2
j_call: TRBJ2-1
cdr3_aa: CASSASSGGPISGQFF
cdr3_nt: TGTGCCAGCAGCGCTTCGTCGGGAGGGCCGATTTCTGGGCAGTTCTTC

clone_size: once
d_call: -
v_call: TRBV6-6
j_call: TRBJ1-3
cdr3_aa: CASSPQTTGSSGNTIYF
cdr3_nt: TGTGCCAGCAGTCCACAAACGACAGGAAGCTCTGGAAACACCATATATTTT